Sequencing of this T cell receptor (beta chain) was carried out in a study of T cells in Graves' hyperthyroidism and ophthalmopathy. Authors of the study amplified TCR beta CDR3 regions from RNA transcripts. The primer set for the first-round RT-PCR of the TCR CDR3 was HTBI. TCRdb re-called the multiplex PCR reads through MiXCR, storing one row per CDR3 protein. The table shows about 770,000 distinct CDR3 sequences, with roughly a sixth occurring only once. From germline, CDR1 is MNHEY and CDR2 SVGAGI. Trimming left V 2 bases short and J 4 bases short, with 14 bases between. The CDR3 is 15 amino acids.

The material sequenced was blood. V usage is TRBV6-5 and J usage is TRBJ1-1; a weak D match, TRBD1 (6 bases). The sequence was collected from a woman aged 45-65 years with Graves' hyperthyroidism that later progressed to Graves' ophthalmopathy. CDR3 in amino acids: CASSYPRGSGTEAFF. Here the CDR3 DNA reads TGTGCCAGCAGTTACCCCAGGGGTTCGGGCACTGAAGCTTTCTTT.